The 15 T cell receptor beta chains presented below share a single source sample, sequenced in a study of blood T cells in healthy people across ages. The second PCR ran roughly 6 to 11 cycles with a sample-barcoded 5' primer and J-beta primers. A single record per CDR3 protein comes from TCRdb applying MiXCR to the 5' RACE reads. Here the sample spans about 1.8 million distinct CDR3 sequences, 49% being singletons. Source material: blood. The receptors shown here come from a middle-aged woman in good health.

This chain joins TRBV12-3 or TRBV12-4 and TRBJ2-3; maybe TRBD1 (8 bases). V lost 4 bases and J 3 bases, leaving 17 bases between the germline ends. This CDR3 contains 16 residues. The CDR3 reads CASSSRQGRGTDTQYF. As DNA, the CDR3 is TGTGCCAGCAGTTCAAGACAGGGGCGGGGGACAGATACGCAGTATTTT.

The genes are TRBV28 and TRBJ2-4; a weak D match, TRBD1 (5 bases). The end of the DNA is better explained by TRBJ2-5, so the J call may be wrong. CDR1 and CDR2 from the germline V gene are MDHEN and SYDVKM. The CDR3 is made up of 15 amino acids. This CDR3 is CASSSRQGVGETQYF. CDR3 in DNA: TGTGCCAGCAGTTCCAGGCAGGGTGTGGGAGAGACCCAGTACTTC.

V gene TRBV6-5 combines with J gene TRBJ2-7; D uncertain. The V end lost 5 bases, the J end lost 3 bases, and 14 bases lay between the germline ends. CDR3 length: 14 residues. The germline gives CDR1 MNHEY, CDR2 SVGAGI. CDR3 loop: CASSNDAVGYEQYF. The CDR3 region has the DNA TGTGCCAGCAGTAATGACGCCGTGGGCTACGAGCAGTACTTC.

This chain connects TRBV20-1 to TRBJ2-7; D is possibly TRBD1 (6 bases). V was trimmed by 3 bases and J by 4 bases, leaving 16 bases between them. In germline, CDR1 is DFQATT, CDR2 SNEGSKA (reference sequence). The CDR3 spans 14 residues. The CDR3 region is CSASDRKTLYEQYF. The CDR3 DNA reads as TGCAGTGCTAGTGACAGGAAAACGCTTTACGAGCAGTACTTC.

The chain recombines TRBV20-1 with TRBJ2-3; D ambiguous. V lost 2 bases, J lost 0 bases, and 18 bases lay in between. This CDR3 comprises 17 residues. In germline, CDR1 is DFQATT, CDR2 SNEGSKA (reference sequence). The CDR3 loop reads CSARKGVYYASTDTQYF. CDR3 DNA sequence: TGCAGTGCTAGAAAGGGTGTATACTACGCTAGCACAGATACGCAGTATTTT.

The chain is built from TRBV15 and TRBJ2-5, with TRBD1 identical over 9 bases. This CDR3 comprises 14 residues. Germline lookup yields CDR1 LNHNV and CDR2 YYDKDF (reference sequence). J gave up 11 bases and V 8 bases, and 15 bases lay outside the gene matches. The CDR3 reads CATDTSQGAGGQYF. CDR3 nucleotide sequence: TGTGCCACCGATACCTCACAGGGGGCAGGGGGGCAGTACTTC.

The chain is built from TRBV6-5 and TRBJ2-1, with TRBD2 matching over 9 bases. This CDR3 comprises 16 residues. CDR1 is MNHEY, CDR2 SVGAGI, per germline. Losses at the gene ends were 7 bases for V and 1 base for J; bases not matched to a gene: 8. The CDR3 DNA reads as TGTGCCAGCATACAGCGGGGGGCCGGATCCTACAATGAGCAGTTCTTC. Its protein product is CASIQRGAGSYNEQFF.

This chain connects TRBV4-3 to TRBJ2-5; TRBD1 matches 7 bases. This CDR3 is 17 amino acids long. With 2 bases clipped from V and 2 bases from J, the junction kept 11 bases outside the gene matches. Germline CDR1 reads LGHNA; CDR2 reads YSLEER. CDR3 protein: CASSQNGIGQAQETQYF. DNA for the CDR3: TGCGCCAGCAGCCAAAACGGAATTGGACAGGCTCAAGAGACCCAGTACTTC.

The rearrangement links TRBV28 to TRBJ1-6, with a possible D match to TRBD1 (5 bases). CDR1 is MDHEN, CDR2 SYDVKM, per germline. The V and J ends lost 6 bases and 4 bases respectively, with 7 bases between them. The CDR3 has 13 amino acids. In DNA form, the CDR3 reads TGTGCCAGCAGGACAGATTATAATTCACCCCTCCACTTT. Amino acid sequence: CASRTDYNSPLHF.

This sequence joins TRBV4-3 and TRBJ2-5; either TRBD1 or TRBD2 may fit D (5 bases each). This CDR3 spans 15 amino acids. V dropped 1 base and J dropped 5 bases, with 14 bases sitting between them. Germline CDR1 is LGHNA and CDR2 is YSLEER. CDR3 in DNA: TGCGCCAGCAGCCAAGCCATCGGGGCCCAGGAGACCCAGTACTTC. It specifies CASSQAIGAQETQYF.

This clonotype has just one count. The V and J genes are TRBV6-2 or TRBV6-3 and TRBJ2-3; D is possibly TRBD1 or TRBD2 (5 bases each). The germline V gene has CDR1 MNHEY and CDR2 SVGEGT. The CDR3 is 18 residues long. Between the trimmed V and J ends, which lost 0 bases and 2 bases, there was a span of 18 bases. The CDR3 reads CASSYSKDRGWFTDTQYF. The CDR3 bases are TGTGCCAGCAGTTACTCGAAAGACCGGGGCTGGTTCACAGATACGCAGTATTTT.

This chain links TRBV28 with TRBJ1-6, with D possibly being TRBD1 (6 bases). This CDR3 has 16 residues. V lost 6 bases and J lost 7, with 19 bases in between. Germline loops: CDR1 MDHEN, CDR2 SYDVKM. This chain's CDR3 is CASSRPTGTLNSPLHF. The CDR3 nucleotides read TGTGCCAGCAGCCGCCCTACAGGGACATTGAATTCACCCCTCCACTTT.

The chain carries TRBV4-2 and TRBJ1-4, with D hard to call. This CDR3 has 17 amino acids. Trimming shortened V by 2 bases and J by 3 bases, and 16 bases separated the two germline ends. The V gene's germline CDR1 is LGHNA and CDR2 YNFKEQ. Here the CDR3 reads CASSQKRVVLANEKLFF. Written as DNA, the CDR3 is TGTGCCAGCAGCCAAAAAAGAGTTGTTTTGGCTAATGAAAAACTGTTTTTT.

The chain has TRBV27 and TRBJ1-5; perhaps TRBD1 as D (5 bases). The CDR3 sequence is 15 residues long. Germline V lookup: CDR1 MNHEY, CDR2 SMNVEV (reference sequence). V lost 6 bases and J 5 bases, leaving 17 bases between the germline ends. Here the CDR3 DNA reads TGTGCCAGCAGCTTAGGGAGAGGGGCGGATCAGCCCCAGCATTTT. This gives the protein CASSLGRGADQPQHF.

The chain recombines TRBV4-1 with TRBJ1-1; TRBD1 matches 11 bases. The germline V gene encodes CDR1 MGHRA and CDR2 YSYEKL. The CDR3 has 17 amino acids. Trimming took 2 bases from V and 3 from J; bases not matched to a gene: 8. The CDR3 DNA sequence: TGCGCCAGCAGCCAACGGACAGGGGGCGCGGAATACACTGAAGCTTTCTTT. This gives the protein CASSQRTGGAEYTEAFF.